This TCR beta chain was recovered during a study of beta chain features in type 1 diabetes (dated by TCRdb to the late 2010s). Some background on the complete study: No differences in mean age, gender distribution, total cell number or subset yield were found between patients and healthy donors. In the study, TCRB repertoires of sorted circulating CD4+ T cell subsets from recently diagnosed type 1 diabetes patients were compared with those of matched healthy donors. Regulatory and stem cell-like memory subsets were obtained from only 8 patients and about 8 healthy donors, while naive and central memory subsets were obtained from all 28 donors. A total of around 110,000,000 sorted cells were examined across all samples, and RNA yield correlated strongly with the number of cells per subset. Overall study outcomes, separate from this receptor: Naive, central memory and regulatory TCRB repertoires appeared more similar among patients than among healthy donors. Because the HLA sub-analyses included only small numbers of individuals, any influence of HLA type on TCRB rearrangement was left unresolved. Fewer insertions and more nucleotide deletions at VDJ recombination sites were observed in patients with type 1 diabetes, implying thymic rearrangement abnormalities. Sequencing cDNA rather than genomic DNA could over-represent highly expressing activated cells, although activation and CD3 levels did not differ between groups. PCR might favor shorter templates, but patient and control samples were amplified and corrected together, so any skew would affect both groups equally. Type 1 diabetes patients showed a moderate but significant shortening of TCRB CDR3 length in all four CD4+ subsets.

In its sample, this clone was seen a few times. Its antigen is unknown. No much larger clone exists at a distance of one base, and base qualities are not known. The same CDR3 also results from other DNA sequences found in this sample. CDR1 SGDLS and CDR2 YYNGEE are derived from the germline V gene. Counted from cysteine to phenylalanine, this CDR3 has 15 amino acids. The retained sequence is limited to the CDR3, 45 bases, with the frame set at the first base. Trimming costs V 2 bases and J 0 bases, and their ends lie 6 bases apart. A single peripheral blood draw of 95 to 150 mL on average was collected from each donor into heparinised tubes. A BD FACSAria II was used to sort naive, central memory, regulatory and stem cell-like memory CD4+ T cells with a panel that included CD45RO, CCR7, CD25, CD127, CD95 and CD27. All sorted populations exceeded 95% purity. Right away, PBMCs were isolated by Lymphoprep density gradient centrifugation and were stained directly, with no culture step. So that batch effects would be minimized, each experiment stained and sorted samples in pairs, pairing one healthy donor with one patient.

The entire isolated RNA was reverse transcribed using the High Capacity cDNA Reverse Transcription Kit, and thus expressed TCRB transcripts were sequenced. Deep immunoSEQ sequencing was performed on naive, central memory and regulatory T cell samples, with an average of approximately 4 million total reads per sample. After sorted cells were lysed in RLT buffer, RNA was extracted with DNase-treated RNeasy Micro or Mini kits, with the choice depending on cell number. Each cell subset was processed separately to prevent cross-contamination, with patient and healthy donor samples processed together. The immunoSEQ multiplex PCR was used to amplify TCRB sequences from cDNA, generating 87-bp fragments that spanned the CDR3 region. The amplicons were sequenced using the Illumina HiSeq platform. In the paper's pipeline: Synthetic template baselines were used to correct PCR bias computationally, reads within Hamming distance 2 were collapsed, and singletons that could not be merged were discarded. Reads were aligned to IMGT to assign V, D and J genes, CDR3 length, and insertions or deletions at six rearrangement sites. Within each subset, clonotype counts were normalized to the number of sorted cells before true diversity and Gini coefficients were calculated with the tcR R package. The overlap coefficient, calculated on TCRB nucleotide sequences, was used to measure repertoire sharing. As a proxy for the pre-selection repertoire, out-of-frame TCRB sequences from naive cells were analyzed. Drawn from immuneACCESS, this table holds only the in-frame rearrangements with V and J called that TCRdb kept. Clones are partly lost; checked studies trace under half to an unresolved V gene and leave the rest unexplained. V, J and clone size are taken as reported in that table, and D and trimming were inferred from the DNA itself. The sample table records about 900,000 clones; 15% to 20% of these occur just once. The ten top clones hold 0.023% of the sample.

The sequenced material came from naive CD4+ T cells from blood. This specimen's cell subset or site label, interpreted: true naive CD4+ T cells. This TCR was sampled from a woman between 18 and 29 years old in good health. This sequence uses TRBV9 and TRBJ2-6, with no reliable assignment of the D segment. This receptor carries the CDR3 CASSVTSSGANVLTF. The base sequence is TGTGCCAGCAGCGTCACGTCCTCTGGGGCCAACGTCCTGACTTTC.